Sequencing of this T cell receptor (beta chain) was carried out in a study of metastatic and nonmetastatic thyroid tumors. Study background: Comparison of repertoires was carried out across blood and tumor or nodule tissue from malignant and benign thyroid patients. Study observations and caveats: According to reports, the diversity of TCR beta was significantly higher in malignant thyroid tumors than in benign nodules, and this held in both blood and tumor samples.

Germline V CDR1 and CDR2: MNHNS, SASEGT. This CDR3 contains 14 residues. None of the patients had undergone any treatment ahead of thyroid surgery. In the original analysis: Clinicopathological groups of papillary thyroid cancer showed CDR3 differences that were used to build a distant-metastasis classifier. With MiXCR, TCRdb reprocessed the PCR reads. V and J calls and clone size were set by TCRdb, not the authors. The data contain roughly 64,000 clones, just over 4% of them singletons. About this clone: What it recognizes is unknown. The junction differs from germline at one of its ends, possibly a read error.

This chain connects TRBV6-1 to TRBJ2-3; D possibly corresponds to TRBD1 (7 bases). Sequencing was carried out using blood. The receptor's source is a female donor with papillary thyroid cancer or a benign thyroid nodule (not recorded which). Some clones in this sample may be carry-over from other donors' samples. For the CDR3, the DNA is TGTGCCAGCCGGCGGACGGAGGGGGCAGGTACGCGGTATTTT. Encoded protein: CASRRTEGAGTRYF.